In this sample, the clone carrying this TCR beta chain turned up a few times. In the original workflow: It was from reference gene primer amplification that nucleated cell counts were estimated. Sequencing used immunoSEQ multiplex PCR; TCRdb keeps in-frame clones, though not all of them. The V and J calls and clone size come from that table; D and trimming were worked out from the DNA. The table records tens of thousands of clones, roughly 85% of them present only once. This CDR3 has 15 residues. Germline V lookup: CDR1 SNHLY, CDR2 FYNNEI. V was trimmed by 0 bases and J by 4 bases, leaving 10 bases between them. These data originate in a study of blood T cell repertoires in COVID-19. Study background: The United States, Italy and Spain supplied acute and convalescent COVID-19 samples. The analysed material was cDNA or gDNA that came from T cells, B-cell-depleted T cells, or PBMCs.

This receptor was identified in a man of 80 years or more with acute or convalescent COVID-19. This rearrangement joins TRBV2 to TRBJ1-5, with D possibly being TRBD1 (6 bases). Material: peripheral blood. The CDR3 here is CASSEAAGANQPQHF. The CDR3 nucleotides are TGTGCCAGCAGTGAAGCGGCGGGGGCGAATCAGCCCCAGCATTTT.